The clone carrying this T cell receptor (beta chain) was seen a handful of times. The antigen remains undetermined. The sample belongs to a study of shared clonotypes between healthy human individuals. Study-wide points: As a rule, naive subsets had a larger estimated richness than memory subsets. Rarefaction demonstrated incomplete sorted-subset sequencing despite large depth.

TCRdb keeps only in-frame clones here, not all; method: immunoSEQ multiplex PCR. The sample lists over 700,000 clones, just under 75% occurring once. V was shortened by 0 bases and J by 1 base, with 9 bases between the two germline ends. Germline values: CDR1 SGHRS, CDR2 YFSETQ. The length of the CDR3 is 15 residues. Input material: memory CD4+ T cells sorted from blood. Sample subset: CD45RA-negative fraction. This chain uses TRBV5-1 with TRBJ2-3; D remains unclear. This TCR derives from a woman aged 25 to 45 in good health. CDR3 DNA: TGCGCCAGCAGCTTGGCCGTCGGCGGCACAGATACGCAGTATTTT. It encodes CASSLAVGGTDTQYF.